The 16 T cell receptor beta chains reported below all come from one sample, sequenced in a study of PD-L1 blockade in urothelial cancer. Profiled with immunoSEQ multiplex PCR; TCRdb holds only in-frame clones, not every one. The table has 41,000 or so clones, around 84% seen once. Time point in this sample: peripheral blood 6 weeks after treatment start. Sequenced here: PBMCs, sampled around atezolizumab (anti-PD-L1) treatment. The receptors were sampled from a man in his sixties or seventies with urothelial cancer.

The CDR3 spells CASGRNYIEYF. The CDR3 DNA follows: TGTGCCAGCGGAAGAAACTACATAGAGTACTTC. The chain uses TRBV28 and TRBJ2-7, with D hard to call. V lost 8 bases to trimming and J lost 11 bases, with 16 bases between them. CDR1 and CDR2 from the germline V gene are MDHEN and SYDVKM. The CDR3 extends over 11 amino acids.

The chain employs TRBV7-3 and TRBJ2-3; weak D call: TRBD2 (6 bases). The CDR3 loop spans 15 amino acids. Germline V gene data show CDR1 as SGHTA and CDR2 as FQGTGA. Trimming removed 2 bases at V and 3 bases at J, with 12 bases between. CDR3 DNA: TGTGCCAGCAGCTTATACGGGAGCGGTACAGATACGCAGTATTTT. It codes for CASSLYGSGTDTQYF.

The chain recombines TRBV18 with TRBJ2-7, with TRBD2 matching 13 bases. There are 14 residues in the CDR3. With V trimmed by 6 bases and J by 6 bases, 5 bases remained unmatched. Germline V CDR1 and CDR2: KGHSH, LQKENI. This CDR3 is CASSYGLAGAEQYF. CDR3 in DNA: TGTGCCAGCTCCTACGGACTAGCGGGGGCCGAGCAGTACTTC.

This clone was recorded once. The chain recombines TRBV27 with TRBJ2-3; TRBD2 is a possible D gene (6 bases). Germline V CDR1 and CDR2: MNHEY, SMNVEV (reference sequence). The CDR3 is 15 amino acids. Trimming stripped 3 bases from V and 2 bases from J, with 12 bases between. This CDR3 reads CASSFSGRDTDTQYF. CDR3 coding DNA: TGTGCCAGCAGTTTTAGCGGAAGGGACACAGATACGCAGTATTTT.

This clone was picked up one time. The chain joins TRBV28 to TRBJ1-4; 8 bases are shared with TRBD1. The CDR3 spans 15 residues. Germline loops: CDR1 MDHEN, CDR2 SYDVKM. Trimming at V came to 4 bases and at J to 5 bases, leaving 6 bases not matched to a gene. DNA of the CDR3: TGTGCCAGCAGTTCTCACAGGGGGGGAAATGAAAAACTGTTTTTT. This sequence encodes CASSSHRGGNEKLFF.

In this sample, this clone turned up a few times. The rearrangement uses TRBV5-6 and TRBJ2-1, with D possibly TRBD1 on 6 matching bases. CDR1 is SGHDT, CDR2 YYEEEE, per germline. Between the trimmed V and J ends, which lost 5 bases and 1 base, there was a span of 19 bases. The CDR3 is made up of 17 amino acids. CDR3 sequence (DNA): TGTGCCAGCAGACCTCCCGCTAGGGGGAGATCCTACAATGAGCAGTTCTTC. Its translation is CASRPPARGRSYNEQFF.

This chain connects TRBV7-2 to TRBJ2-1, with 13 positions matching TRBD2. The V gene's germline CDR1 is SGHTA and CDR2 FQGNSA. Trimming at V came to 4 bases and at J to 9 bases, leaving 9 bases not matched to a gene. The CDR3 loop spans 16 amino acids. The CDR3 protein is CASSSRTSGSTGEQFF. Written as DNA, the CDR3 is TGTGCCAGCAGCTCCAGGACTAGCGGGAGTACGGGTGAGCAGTTCTTC.

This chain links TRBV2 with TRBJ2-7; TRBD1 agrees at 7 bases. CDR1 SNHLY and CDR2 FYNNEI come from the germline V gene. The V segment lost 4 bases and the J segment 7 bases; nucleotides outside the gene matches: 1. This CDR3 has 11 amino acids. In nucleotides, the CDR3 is TGTGCCAGCAGTGGGGACAGTGAGCAGTACTTC. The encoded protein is CASSGDSEQYF.

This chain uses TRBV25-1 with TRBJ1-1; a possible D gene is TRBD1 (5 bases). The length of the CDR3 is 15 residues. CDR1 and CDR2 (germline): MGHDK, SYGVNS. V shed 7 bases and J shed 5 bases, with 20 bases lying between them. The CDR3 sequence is CASKTKQGDLTEAFF. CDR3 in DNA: TGTGCCAGCAAAACTAAACAAGGGGATTTGACTGAAGCTTTCTTT.

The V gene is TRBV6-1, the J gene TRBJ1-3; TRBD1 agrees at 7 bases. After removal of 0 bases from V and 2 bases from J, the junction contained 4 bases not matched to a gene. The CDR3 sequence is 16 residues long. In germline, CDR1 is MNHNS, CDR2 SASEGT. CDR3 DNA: TGTGCCAGCAGTGAAGCAGGGGGCGCAACTGGAAACACCATATATTTT. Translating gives CASSEAGGATGNTIYF.

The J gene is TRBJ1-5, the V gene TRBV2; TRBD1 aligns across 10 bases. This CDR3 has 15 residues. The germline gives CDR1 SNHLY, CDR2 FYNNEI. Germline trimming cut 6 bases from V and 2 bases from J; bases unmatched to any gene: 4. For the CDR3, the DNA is TGTGCCAGCAGGATAGGGACAGGGGGCAATCAGCCCCAGCATTTT. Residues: CASRIGTGGNQPQHF.

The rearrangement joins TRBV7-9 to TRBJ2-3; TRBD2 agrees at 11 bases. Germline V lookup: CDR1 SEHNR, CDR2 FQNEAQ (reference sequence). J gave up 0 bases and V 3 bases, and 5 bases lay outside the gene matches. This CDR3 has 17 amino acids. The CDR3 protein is CASSFRLAGPSTDTQYF. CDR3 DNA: TGTGCCAGCAGCTTCCGACTAGCGGGACCTAGCACAGATACGCAGTATTTT.

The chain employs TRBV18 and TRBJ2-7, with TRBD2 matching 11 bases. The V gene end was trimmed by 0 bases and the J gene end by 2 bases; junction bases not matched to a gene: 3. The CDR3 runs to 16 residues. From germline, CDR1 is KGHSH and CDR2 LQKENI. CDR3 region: CASSPPGTSGTYEQYF. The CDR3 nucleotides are TGTGCCAGCTCACCACCCGGGACTAGCGGTACCTACGAGCAGTACTTC.

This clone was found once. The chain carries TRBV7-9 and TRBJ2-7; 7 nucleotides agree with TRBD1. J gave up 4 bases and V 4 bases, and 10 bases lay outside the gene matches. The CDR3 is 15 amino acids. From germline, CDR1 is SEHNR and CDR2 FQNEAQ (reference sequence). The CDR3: CASSSYGQVRYEQYF. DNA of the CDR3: TGTGCCAGCAGCTCCTACGGACAGGTTCGATACGAGCAGTACTTC.

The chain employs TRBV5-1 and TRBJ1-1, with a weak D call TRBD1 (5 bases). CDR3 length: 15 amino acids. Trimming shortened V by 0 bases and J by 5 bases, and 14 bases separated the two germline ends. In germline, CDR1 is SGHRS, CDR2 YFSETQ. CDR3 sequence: CASSLAHGGGTEAFF. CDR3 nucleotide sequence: TGCGCCAGCAGCTTGGCCCACGGGGGAGGGACTGAAGCTTTCTTT. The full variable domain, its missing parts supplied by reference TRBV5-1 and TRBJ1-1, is KAGVTQTPRYLIKTRGQQVTLSCSPISGHRSVSWYQQTPGQGLQFLFEYFSETQRNKGNFPGRFSGRQFSNSRSEMNVSTLELGDSALYLCASSLAHGGGTEAFFGQGTRLTVV.

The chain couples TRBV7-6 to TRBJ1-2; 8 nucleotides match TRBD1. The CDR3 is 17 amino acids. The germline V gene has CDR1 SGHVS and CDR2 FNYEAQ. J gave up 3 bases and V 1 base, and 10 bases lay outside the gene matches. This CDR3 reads CASSLGTYRGKDYGYTF. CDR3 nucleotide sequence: TGTGCCAGCAGCTTAGGGACGTACAGGGGGAAGGACTATGGCTACACCTTC.